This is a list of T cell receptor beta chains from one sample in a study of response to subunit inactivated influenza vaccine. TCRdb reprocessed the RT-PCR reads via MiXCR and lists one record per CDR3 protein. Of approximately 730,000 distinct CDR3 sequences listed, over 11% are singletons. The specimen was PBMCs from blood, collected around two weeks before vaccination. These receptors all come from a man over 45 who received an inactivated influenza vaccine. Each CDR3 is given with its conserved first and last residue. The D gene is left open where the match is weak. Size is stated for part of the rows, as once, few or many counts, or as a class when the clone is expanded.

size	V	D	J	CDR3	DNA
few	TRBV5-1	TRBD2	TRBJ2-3	CASSLYFSRSTSGVLTDTQYF	TGCGCCAGCAGCTTATACTTTAGTCGGTCTACTAGCGGGGTACTCACAGATACGCAGTATTTT
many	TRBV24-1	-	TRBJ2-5	CATSEFWEETQYF	TGTGCCACCAGTGAATTCTGGGAAGAGACCCAGTACTTC
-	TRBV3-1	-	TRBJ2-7	CATGTGIYEQYF	TGTGCCACAGGAACAGGGATCTACGAGCAGTACTTC
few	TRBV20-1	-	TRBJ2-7	CSARTPYEQYF	TGCAGTGCTAGGACACCGTACGAGCAGTACTTC
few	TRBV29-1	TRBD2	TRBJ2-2	CSVNGLAGANTGELFF	TGCAGCGTTAATGGACTAGCGGGGGCGAACACCGGGGAGCTGTTTTTT
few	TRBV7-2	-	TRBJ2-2	CASSERGPGELFF	TGTGCCAGCAGCGAACGGGGACCCGGGGAGCTGTTTTTT
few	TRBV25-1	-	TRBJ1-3	CASSEFWGTGNTIYF	TGTGCCAGCAGTGAATTTTGGGGGACTGGAAACACCATATATTTT
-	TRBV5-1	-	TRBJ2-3	CASSLATTTYTDTQYF	TGCGCCAGCAGCTTGGCAACGACTACCTACACAGATACGCAGTATTTT
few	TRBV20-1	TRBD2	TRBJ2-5	CSASPTSGGWSETQYF	TGCAGTGCTAGTCCGACTAGCGGGGGGTGGTCAGAGACCCAGTACTTC
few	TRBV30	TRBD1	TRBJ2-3	CAWNHRGSTDTQYF	TGTGCCTGGAACCACAGGGGTTCGACAGATACGCAGTATTTT
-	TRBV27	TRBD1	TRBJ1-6	CASSLRITGTGVGNSPLHF	TGTGCCAGCAGTTTAAGGATAACTGGGACAGGGGTTGGGAATTCACCCCTCCACTTT
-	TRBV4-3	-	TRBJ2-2	CASSQDIATLTNTGELFF	TGCGCCAGCAGCCAAGATATCGCAACACTTACGAACACCGGGGAGCTGTTTTTT
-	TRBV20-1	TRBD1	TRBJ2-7	CSAKGAHLTYEQYF	TGCAGTGCTAAGGGGGCTCATCTAACCTACGAGCAGTACTTC
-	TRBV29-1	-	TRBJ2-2	CSVELGSTGELFF	TGCAGCGTTGAATTAGGGAGCACCGGGGAGCTGTTTTTT
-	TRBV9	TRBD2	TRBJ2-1	CASSVGPTSGSNEQFF	TGTGCCAGCAGCGTAGGTCCTACTAGCGGGAGTAATGAGCAGTTCTTC
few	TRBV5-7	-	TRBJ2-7	CASSLGLPTYEQYF	TGTGCCAGCAGCTTGGGACTTCCAACCTACGAGCAGTACTTC
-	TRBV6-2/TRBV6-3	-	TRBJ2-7	CATHPGGSYEQYF	TGTGCCACCCACCCTGGCGGTTCCTACGAGCAGTACTTC
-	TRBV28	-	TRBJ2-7	CASRRTGLGDVQYF	TGTGCCAGCAGGCGAACTGGGCTGGGGGACGTGCAGTACTTC
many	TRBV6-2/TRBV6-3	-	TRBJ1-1	CASSYSTGRPNTEAFF	TGTGCCAGCAGTTACTCGACCGGCAGGCCTAACACTGAAGCTTTCTTT
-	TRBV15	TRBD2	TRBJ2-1	CATSRDGGTRANNEQFF	TGTGCCACCAGCAGAGATGGGGGGACTAGAGCCAACAATGAGCAGTTCTTC
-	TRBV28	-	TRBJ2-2	CASRGPGAGELFF	TGTGCCAGCAGGGGGCCGGGGGCCGGGGAGCTGTTTTTT